These T cell receptor beta chains were read from a single sample in a study of graft-versus-host responses after intestinal transplantation. This table comes from immunoSEQ multiplex PCR, and its TCRdb copy is limited to in-frame clones, with some not included. The sample holds about 29,000 clones; approximately 90% are singletons and the top ten take 11%. The input for sequencing was PBMCs, taken nearly 470 days after intestinal transplantation. These receptors originate from a human patient who received an intestinal transplant, so some T cells may come from the graft donor. Both conserved end residues are part of each CDR3. The order of the fields is D gene, J gene, V gene, clone size, CDR3 DNA, CDR3 protein. A D gene is named only where the DNA matches it firmly. A clone size is listed for some rows: how often the clone was seen (once, few, many), or a class if it is expanded.

d_gene: NA
j_gene: TRBJ1-2
v_gene: TRBV1
abundance: NA
CDR3nt: TGCACCAGCAGTGGGGGATGTTTGTGCGAAAGAACCTATGGCTACACCTTC
CDR3aa: CTSSGGCLCERTYGYTF

d_gene: TRBD1
j_gene: TRBJ2-1
v_gene: TRBV7-3
abundance: NA
CDR3nt: TGTGCCAGCAGCCTCTCGGGACAGGGCTTCAATGAGCAGTTCTTC
CDR3aa: CASSLSGQGFNEQFF

d_gene: NA
j_gene: TRBJ2-6
v_gene: TRBV6-5
abundance: NA
CDR3nt: TGTGCCAGCAGTCCCCGGGACTCTGGGGCCAACGTCCTGACTTTC
CDR3aa: CASSPRDSGANVLTF

d_gene: NA
j_gene: TRBJ2-1
v_gene: TRBV4-1
abundance: NA
CDR3nt: TGCGCCAGCAGTCTACAGTCGGTCTCTGGAGCGTCCCAGTTCTTC
CDR3aa: CASSLQSVSGASQFF

d_gene: TRBD1
j_gene: TRBJ1-2
v_gene: TRBV6-5
abundance: once
CDR3nt: TGTGCCAGCAGTTTCGGTACAGGGGATGGCTACACCTTC
CDR3aa: CASSFGTGDGYTF

d_gene: TRBD1
j_gene: TRBJ2-2
v_gene: TRBV7-3
abundance: NA
CDR3nt: TGTGCCAGCAGCTCCCCGGGACAGGTGAACACCGGGGAGCTGTTTTTT
CDR3aa: CASSSPGQVNTGELFF

d_gene: TRBD2
j_gene: TRBJ2-2
v_gene: TRBV4-3
abundance: NA
CDR3nt: TGCGCCAGCAGCCGGACTAGCGGGGGGGCCGGGGAGCTGTTTTTT
CDR3aa: CASSRTSGGAGELFF

d_gene: TRBD1
j_gene: TRBJ1-2
v_gene: TRBV7-9
abundance: NA
CDR3nt: TGTGCCAGCAGCTTCAGGTCCGGGACAGGGCTTCAGGGCTACACCTTC
CDR3aa: CASSFRSGTGLQGYTF

d_gene: NA
j_gene: TRBJ2-5
v_gene: TRBV2
abundance: NA
CDR3nt: TGTGCCAGCAGTGAAGTAGAGGGGAAGGAGACCCAGTACTTC
CDR3aa: CASSEVEGKETQYF

d_gene: TRBD1
j_gene: TRBJ2-7
v_gene: TRBV7-9
abundance: NA
CDR3nt: TGTGCCAGCAGCTCGTTGACAGGGGGCTTACCCTACGAGCAGTACTTC
CDR3aa: CASSSLTGGLPYEQYF

d_gene: NA
j_gene: TRBJ2-3
v_gene: TRBV4-3
abundance: NA
CDR3nt: TGCGCCAGCAGCCAAGATGTGACAGATACGCAGTATTTT
CDR3aa: CASSQDVTDTQYF

d_gene: NA
j_gene: TRBJ1-6
v_gene: TRBV4-3
abundance: once
CDR3nt: TGCGCCAGCAGCCAAGATCGCCAGGGGAACAATTCACCCCTCCACTTT
CDR3aa: CASSQDRQGNNSPLHF

d_gene: TRBD2
j_gene: TRBJ2-5
v_gene: TRBV27
abundance: NA
CDR3nt: TGTGCCAGCAGTCCCGGGGGGAGGTTTTTAGAGACCCAGTACTTC
CDR3aa: CASSPGGRFLETQYF

d_gene: TRBD2
j_gene: TRBJ2-7
v_gene: TRBV27
abundance: NA
CDR3nt: TGTGCCAGCAGTTTCGCGGGAGACGAGCAGTACTTC
CDR3aa: CASSFAGDEQYF

d_gene: NA
j_gene: TRBJ2-1
v_gene: TRBV19
abundance: NA
CDR3nt: TGTGCCAGTAGTATAGGGGACGGGACTGAGCAGTTCTTC
CDR3aa: CASSIGDGTEQFF

d_gene: NA
j_gene: TRBJ1-6
v_gene: TRBV7-2
abundance: NA
CDR3nt: TGTGCCAGCAGTCAAGGGTCGGGGGGAGATTCACCCCTCCACTTT
CDR3aa: CASSQGSGGDSPLHF

d_gene: NA
j_gene: TRBJ2-2
v_gene: TRBV19
abundance: once
CDR3nt: TGTGCCAGTAGCCCGCCGAAGCGGCCCTTCGGGGAGCTGTTTTTT
CDR3aa: CASSPPKRPFGELFF

d_gene: NA
j_gene: TRBJ2-7
v_gene: TRBV2
abundance: NA
CDR3nt: TGTGCCTCCGGAAGGTACGAGCAGTACTTC
CDR3aa: CASGRYEQYF

d_gene: NA
j_gene: TRBJ2-3
v_gene: TRBV4-1
abundance: NA
CDR3nt: TGCGCCAGCAGCCAAGAACTCCCAGTGGATACGCAGTATTTT
CDR3aa: CASSQELPVDTQYF

d_gene: TRBD2
j_gene: TRBJ2-1
v_gene: TRBV9
abundance: NA
CDR3nt: TGTGCCAGCAGCGGGACTAGCCGGAATGAGCAGTTCTTC
CDR3aa: CASSGTSRNEQFF

d_gene: NA
j_gene: TRBJ2-7
v_gene: TRBV29-1
abundance: NA
CDR3nt: TGCAGTATCCGAGGGGGGTCCTCCTACGAGCAGTACTTC
CDR3aa: CSIRGGSSYEQYF

d_gene: NA
j_gene: TRBJ1-4
v_gene: TRBV4-1
abundance: once
CDR3nt: TGCGCCAGCAGCCAAGAGGAGCAAAGGGAGGTAGCTAATGAAAAACTGTTTTTT
CDR3aa: CASSQEEQREVANEKLFF

d_gene: NA
j_gene: TRBJ2-7
v_gene: TRBV6-6
abundance: NA
CDR3nt: TGTGCCAGCAGGGGCTACGAGCAGTACTTC
CDR3aa: CASRGYEQYF

d_gene: NA
j_gene: TRBJ1-5
v_gene: TRBV6-6
abundance: NA
CDR3nt: TGTGCCAGCAGTTATCTTGACTCGAATAGCAATCAGCCCCAGCATTTT
CDR3aa: CASSYLDSNSNQPQHF

d_gene: NA
j_gene: TRBJ1-3
v_gene: TRBV5-5
abundance: NA
CDR3nt: TGTGCCAGCAGCGCCCGGATCCGTATCTTTGGAAACACCATATATTTT
CDR3aa: CASSARIRIFGNTIYF

d_gene: NA
j_gene: TRBJ2-3
v_gene: TRBV5-1
abundance: NA
CDR3nt: TGCGCCAGCAGCTCTAGCGCAGATACGCAGTATTTT
CDR3aa: CASSSSADTQYF

d_gene: TRBD2
j_gene: TRBJ2-7
v_gene: TRBV11-2
abundance: once
CDR3nt: TGTGCCAGCAGCTCCTTTGCGGGGGGTGTAGAGGAGCAGTACTTC
CDR3aa: CASSSFAGGVEEQYF

d_gene: NA
j_gene: TRBJ2-7
v_gene: TRBV6-1
abundance: once
CDR3nt: TGTGCCAGCAGTGAAGCGCAGGGGCCCTCCTACGAGCAGTACTTC
CDR3aa: CASSEAQGPSYEQYF

d_gene: NA
j_gene: TRBJ1-2
v_gene: TRBV5-1
abundance: once
CDR3nt: TGCGCCAGCAGCTTAGGCACAGAACACTATGGCTACACCTTC
CDR3aa: CASSLGTEHYGYTF

d_gene: TRBD1
j_gene: TRBJ2-7
v_gene: TRBV2
abundance: once
CDR3nt: TGTGCCAGCAGTGACGAGACAGGGGTCTCCTACGAGCAGTACTTC
CDR3aa: CASSDETGVSYEQYF

d_gene: TRBD2
j_gene: TRBJ2-5
v_gene: TRBV5-4
abundance: once
CDR3nt: TGTGCCAGCAGCTCCGGGGGACTAGCTGAGGGAGTTGGAGAGACCCAGTACTTC
CDR3aa: CASSSGGLAEGVGETQYF

d_gene: NA
j_gene: TRBJ2-1
v_gene: TRBV2
abundance: NA
CDR3nt: TGTGCCAGCAGGGCGGGGAGCTCCTACAATGAGCAGTTCTTC
CDR3aa: CASRAGSSYNEQFF

d_gene: NA
j_gene: TRBJ1-3
v_gene: TRBV19
abundance: NA
CDR3nt: TGTGCCAGTAGTATTTCAGGCGTTGGAAACACCATATATTTT
CDR3aa: CASSISGVGNTIYF

d_gene: TRBD1
j_gene: TRBJ2-7
v_gene: TRBV13
abundance: NA
CDR3nt: TGTGCCAGCAGCGCGGACAGGGGAGGGGACGAGCAGTACTTC
CDR3aa: CASSADRGGDEQYF

d_gene: NA
j_gene: TRBJ2-7
v_gene: TRBV5-1
abundance: NA
CDR3nt: TGCGCCAGCAGCTTCCGGACTGAATTC
CDR3aa: CASSFRTEF

d_gene: NA
j_gene: TRBJ2-7
v_gene: TRBV19
abundance: NA
CDR3nt: TGTGCCAGTAGTATCGGTGGGTCTTCCTACGAGCAGTACTTC
CDR3aa: CASSIGGSSYEQYF

d_gene: NA
j_gene: TRBJ2-2
v_gene: TRBV11-3
abundance: NA
CDR3nt: TGTGCCAGCAGCTTAATGAGTCACGCCGCGAACACCGGGGAGCTGTTTTTT
CDR3aa: CASSLMSHAANTGELFF

d_gene: NA
j_gene: TRBJ1-3
v_gene: TRBV4-2
abundance: NA
CDR3nt: TGTGCCAGCAGCCACCGTGGGGGGGCGGCTGGAAACACCATATATTTT
CDR3aa: CASSHRGGAAGNTIYF

d_gene: TRBD1
j_gene: TRBJ2-7
v_gene: TRBV5-7
abundance: NA
CDR3nt: TGTGCCAGCAGCTGGGGGACAGGGTTCTACGAGCAGTACTTC
CDR3aa: CASSWGTGFYEQYF

d_gene: NA
j_gene: TRBJ1-1
v_gene: TRBV28
abundance: NA
CDR3nt: TGTGCCAGCAGTCCCTGGGGGGTCGAAGCTTTCTTT
CDR3aa: CASSPWGVEAFF

d_gene: TRBD1
j_gene: TRBJ1-1
v_gene: TRBV19
abundance: NA
CDR3nt: TGTGCCAGTAGTTCAGGGGGGACTGAAGCTTTCTTT
CDR3aa: CASSSGGTEAFF

d_gene: TRBD1
j_gene: TRBJ1-1
v_gene: TRBV28
abundance: NA
CDR3nt: TGTGCCAGCAGTTTGGGACAGGGGAACACTGAAGCTTTCTTT
CDR3aa: CASSLGQGNTEAFF

d_gene: NA
j_gene: TRBJ2-7
v_gene: TRBV7-2
abundance: NA
CDR3nt: TGTGCCAGCAGCTTGGGGTATGGAGCGAGGGCCAATCCCGAGCAGTACTTC
CDR3aa: CASSLGYGARANPEQYF

d_gene: TRBD2
j_gene: TRBJ2-5
v_gene: TRBV6-5
abundance: NA
CDR3nt: TGTGCCAGCAGGAGCGGGACTAGCGGGGGTCTACAGTACTTC
CDR3aa: CASRSGTSGGLQYF

d_gene: NA
j_gene: TRBJ1-1
v_gene: TRBV7-8
abundance: NA
CDR3nt: TGTGCCAGCAGCGCCCACTTCACAGGGTTTGACACTGAAGCTTTCTTT
CDR3aa: CASSAHFTGFDTEAFF

d_gene: NA
j_gene: TRBJ1-2
v_gene: TRBV15
abundance: NA
CDR3nt: TGTGCCACCAGCAGAGATCAGGTTAACTATGGCTACACCTTC
CDR3aa: CATSRDQVNYGYTF

d_gene: NA
j_gene: TRBJ1-1
v_gene: TRBV11-2
abundance: NA
CDR3nt: TGTGCCAGCAGCCCCCGGCCATCCAACACTGAAGCTTTCTTT
CDR3aa: CASSPRPSNTEAFF

d_gene: TRBD1
j_gene: TRBJ2-2
v_gene: TRBV2
abundance: NA
CDR3nt: TGTGCCAGCCTTCCGGGACAGGGGGCTTCCGGGGAGCTGTTTTTT
CDR3aa: CASLPGQGASGELFF

d_gene: NA
j_gene: TRBJ1-1
v_gene: TRBV19
abundance: NA
CDR3nt: TGTGCCAGTAGTATAGGAGCAGCCATGAACACTGAAGCTTTCTTT
CDR3aa: CASSIGAAMNTEAFF

d_gene: NA
j_gene: TRBJ1-1
v_gene: TRBV7-3
abundance: NA
CDR3nt: TGTGCCAGCAGGCCGATCAGGGGCCCTACTGAAGCTTTCTTT
CDR3aa: CASRPIRGPTEAFF

d_gene: NA
j_gene: TRBJ1-1
v_gene: TRBV19
abundance: once
CDR3nt: TGTGCCAGTAGTATAGGTGGGGACACTGAAGCTTTCTTT
CDR3aa: CASSIGGDTEAFF

d_gene: TRBD1
j_gene: TRBJ2-7
v_gene: TRBV4-3
abundance: NA
CDR3nt: TGCGCCAGCAGCCAACCAGCGGACAGGGGGCTTAGGGAGCAGTACTTC
CDR3aa: CASSQPADRGLREQYF

d_gene: NA
j_gene: TRBJ2-3
v_gene: TRBV18
abundance: NA
CDR3nt: TGTGCCAGCTCACATTCTGCAGTGGAGGATACGCAGTATTTT
CDR3aa: CASSHSAVEDTQYF

d_gene: NA
j_gene: TRBJ1-5
v_gene: TRBV27
abundance: NA
CDR3nt: TGTGCCAGCGGACCCGGGACGGGAGGCAATCAGCCCCAGCATTTT
CDR3aa: CASGPGTGGNQPQHF

d_gene: NA
j_gene: TRBJ2-2
v_gene: TRBV19
abundance: NA
CDR3nt: TGTGCCAGTAGTATAGAGTGGCCCGGGGAGCTGTTTTTT
CDR3aa: CASSIEWPGELFF

d_gene: NA
j_gene: TRBJ2-2
v_gene: TRBV6-5
abundance: NA
CDR3nt: TGTGCCAGCAGTTACAGGGTGATCGGGGAGCTGTTTTTT
CDR3aa: CASSYRVIGELFF

d_gene: NA
j_gene: TRBJ1-1
v_gene: TRBV7-2
abundance: NA
CDR3nt: TGTGCCAGCAGCTTTTCCCCTCGTGTCGCGAACACTGAAGCTTTCTTT
CDR3aa: CASSFSPRVANTEAFF

d_gene: TRBD2
j_gene: TRBJ2-5
v_gene: TRBV2
abundance: NA
CDR3nt: TGTGCCAGCCGAGAAGGACTAGCGGGGGGATTCGTACAAGAGACCCAGTACTTC
CDR3aa: CASREGLAGGFVQETQYF

d_gene: NA
j_gene: TRBJ2-1
v_gene: TRBV5-1
abundance: NA
CDR3nt: TGCGCCAGCAGCTTGTCCGGGACCCCCTACAATGAGCAGTTCTTC
CDR3aa: CASSLSGTPYNEQFF